These 9 T cell receptor beta chains share one sample of origin, sequenced in a study of T cells in localized non-small cell lung cancer. Here immunoSEQ multiplex PCR was the method, and the copy in TCRdb shows in-frame clones only, minus some. The sample consists of 70,000 to 95,000 clones, approximately 91% of them appearing once. The source material was PBMCs, sampled before any cancer treatment. These receptors originate from a woman aged 35 to 70 with stage II squamous cell lung carcinoma.

The chain carries TRBV6-4 and TRBJ2-2; D gene ambiguous. The V gene's germline CDR1 is MRHNA and CDR2 SNTAGT. The V end was cut by 5 bases, the J end by 6 bases, with 10 bases between. The CDR3 is 13 residues long. CDR3 nucleotides: TGTGCCAGCAGTAACGCGGCGGCCGGGGAGCTGTTTTTT. Translated, it gives CASSNAAAGELFF.

The chain combines TRBV6-1 with TRBJ2-7; TRBD2 might be the D (6 bases). Germline V lookup: CDR1 MNHNS, CDR2 SASEGT. V lost 7 bases and J lost 4, with 14 bases in between. The CDR3 covers 13 residues. The CDR3 loop reads CASMEGFLYEQYF. In nucleotides, the CDR3 is TGTGCCAGCATGGAGGGATTCCTTTACGAGCAGTACTTC.

Of note for this clone: The sample holds other DNA sequences that translate to the same CDR3. V gene TRBV5-1 combines with J gene TRBJ2-1; 12 bases fit TRBD2. The CDR3 loop spans 17 amino acids. Germline V gives CDR1 SGHRS, CDR2 YFSETQ. Trimming cost V 2 bases and J 2 bases; bases outside gene matches: 5. The CDR3 sequence is CASSFLAGGPPYNEQFF. For the CDR3, the DNA is TGCGCCAGCAGCTTCCTAGCGGGAGGGCCTCCCTACAATGAGCAGTTCTTC.

Note on this clone: Other DNA sequences from this sample encode an identical CDR3 as well. V and J are TRBV10-3 and TRBJ1-1; D not resolved. V lost 0 bases and J 2 bases, leaving 10 bases between the germline ends. This CDR3 has 15 amino acids. Germline values: CDR1 ENHRY, CDR2 SYGVKD. CDR3 nucleotide sequence: TGTGCCATCAGTGAGTCTAGGGCCCTTAACACTGAAGCTTTCTTT. The encoded protein is CAISESRALNTEAFF.

In this sample, this clone turned up a few times. The rearrangement links TRBV6-1 to TRBJ1-4; TRBD1 matches 9 bases. The germline V gene has CDR1 MNHNS and CDR2 SASEGT. Germline trimming cut 3 bases from V and 8 bases from J; bases unmatched to any gene: 7. The CDR3 runs 15 residues. CDR3 sequence: CASSDRTGAREKLFF. The CDR3 region has the DNA TGTGCCAGCAGTGACCGGACAGGGGCGCGAGAAAAACTGTTTTTT.

This chain joins TRBV2 and TRBJ1-1; D is possibly TRBD1 (6 bases). CDR3 length: 13 residues. V was clipped by 8 bases and J by 8 bases, with 18 bases between them. The V gene's germline CDR1 is SNHLY and CDR2 FYNNEI. The CDR3 region has the DNA TGTGCCAGCCGCGAGGGAGGGGGAGTAGAAGCTTTCTTT. Protein product: CASREGGGVEAFF.

In the case of this clone: The sample carries other DNA sequences with the same CDR3. V and J are TRBV4-2 and TRBJ1-5, with D unclear. The CDR3 runs 13 residues. Germline loops: CDR1 LGHNA, CDR2 YNFKEQ. V was cut by 4 bases and J by 8 bases, with 12 bases left in between. The CDR3 protein is CASSPVGQEPQHF. The CDR3 DNA reads TGTGCCAGCAGCCCCGTGGGCCAGGAGCCCCAGCATTTT.

The gene calls are TRBV9 and TRBJ1-1; D is uncertain. The CDR3 is 15 residues long. The germline V gene has CDR1 SGDLS and CDR2 YYNGEE. V gave up 6 bases and J gave up 1 base, with 16 bases separating them. As DNA, the CDR3 is TGTGCCAGCACCAAATCGACCCAGTCGAACACTGAAGCTTTCTTT. Translated, it gives CASTKSTQSNTEAFF.

This chain links TRBV6-1 with TRBJ1-3; 7 nucleotides align to TRBD1. V shed 7 bases and J 0 bases; nucleotides not matched to a gene: 6. This CDR3 region has 15 residues. Looked up from germline, CDR1 is MNHNS and CDR2 is SASEGT. The CDR3 region is CASTDRLDSGNTIYF. The CDR3 DNA reads as TGTGCCAGCACGGACAGGTTAGACTCTGGAAACACCATATATTTT.